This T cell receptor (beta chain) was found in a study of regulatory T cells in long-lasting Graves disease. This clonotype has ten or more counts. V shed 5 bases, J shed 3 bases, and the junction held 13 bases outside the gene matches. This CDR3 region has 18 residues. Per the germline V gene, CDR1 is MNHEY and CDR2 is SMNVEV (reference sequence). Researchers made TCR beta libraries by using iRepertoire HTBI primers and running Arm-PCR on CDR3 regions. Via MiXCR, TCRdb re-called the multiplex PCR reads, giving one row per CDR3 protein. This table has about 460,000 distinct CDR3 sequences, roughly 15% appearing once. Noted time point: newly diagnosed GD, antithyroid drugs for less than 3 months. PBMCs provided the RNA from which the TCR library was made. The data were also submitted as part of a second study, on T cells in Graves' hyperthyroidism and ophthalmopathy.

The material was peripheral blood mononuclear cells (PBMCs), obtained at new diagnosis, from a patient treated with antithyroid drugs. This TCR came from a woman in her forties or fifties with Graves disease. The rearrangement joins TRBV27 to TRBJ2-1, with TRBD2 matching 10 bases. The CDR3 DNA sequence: TGTGCCAGCAGTATGCTACTCCTAGCGGGAGCACACTACAATGAGCAGTTCTTC. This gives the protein CASSMLLLAGAHYNEQFF.